This T cell receptor (beta chain) originates from a study of T cell responses to AZD1222 COVID-19 vaccine. Study results and caveats: Per reports, nearly half of all spike-specific TCRs target regions that are unmutated in variants. Spike-spanning, vaccine-associated CD4 TCRs were dominant at 160-218 and 743-854. Spike-specific TCR breadth rose after two AZD1222 doses, and depth rose as well.

Assay: immunoSEQ multiplex PCR; the TCRdb copy retains only in-frame clones and omits some. Found here are tens of thousands of clones, roughly 90% of them singletons; the top ten hold more than 14%. Whether given at about 4 or about 12 weeks, second doses were pooled. In the case of this clone: The antigen is undetermined.

The clonotype was recovered from an adult who received the AZD1222 COVID-19 vaccine. Sequenced here: peripheral blood, sampled 28 days after the second AZD1222 dose.

CDR3 nucleotide sequence: TGTGCCAGCAGCACTGGCGGGGGGCCCTACAATGAGCAGTTCTTC. Amino acid sequence: CASSTGGGPYNEQFF. The chain recombines TRBV9 with TRBJ2-1; 8 nucleotides align to TRBD2. The germline gives CDR1 SGDLS, CDR2 YYNGEE. This CDR3 spans 15 amino acids. After removal of 4 bases from V and 2 bases from J, the junction contained 5 bases not matched to a gene. The complete variable domain, with remaining parts taken from reference TRBV9 and TRBJ2-1, reads DSGVTQTPKHLITATGQRVTLRCSPRSGDLSVYWYQQSLDQGLQFLIQYYNGEERAKGNILERFSAQQFPDLHSELNLSSLELGDSALYFCASSTGGGPYNEQFFGPGTRLTVL.